The 24 T cell receptor beta chains below all came from one sample that was sequenced in a study of T-cell memory formation after mild COVID-19. A single record per CDR3 protein comes from TCRdb applying MiXCR to the 5' RACE reads. The profile shows around 530,000 distinct CDR3 sequences, about 20% of them singletons. The sample comprised PBMCs or a T cell subset sorted from them (not recorded which). The receptor set was obtained from an adult woman who had mild COVID-19 (a few samples of this study predate the infection). Cell type and time point are not known.

V is TRBV7-6 and J is TRBJ1-5, with 9 bases lining up with TRBD1. The V gene's germline CDR1 is SGHVS and CDR2 FNYEAQ. The trim removed 4 bases at V and 5 bases at J, leaving 12 bases unmatched. This CDR3 comprises 17 residues. DNA of the CDR3: TGTGCCAGCAGCTCCCCGGCGGGGGACAGGGTCCATCAGCCCCAGCATTTT. The encoded protein is CASSSPAGDRVHQPQHF.

The V gene is TRBV12-5, the J gene TRBJ2-1; D not certain. With 1 base removed from V and 6 bases from J, the gap between germline ends came to 7 bases. The length of the CDR3 is 13 residues. CDR1 and CDR2 from the germline V gene are LGHNT and FRNRAP. The CDR3 here is CASGLGSGNEQFF. The CDR3, as DNA: TGTGCTAGTGGTTTGGGCTCGGGCAATGAGCAGTTCTTC.

This rearrangement joins TRBV7-3 to TRBJ2-3, with TRBD2 matching 9 bases. Germline V gene data show CDR1 as SGHTA and CDR2 as FQGTGA. The CDR3 is 15 residues long. Losses at the gene ends were 2 bases for V and 4 bases for J; bases not matched to a gene: 4. The CDR3 DNA follows: TGTGCCAGCAGCTTAGGGGGACTAGCTGCAGATACGCAGTATTTT. Its translation is CASSLGGLAADTQYF. Combining the CDR3 with reference TRBV7-3 and TRBJ2-3 gives the whole variable domain GAGVSQTPSNKVTEKGKYVELRCDPISGHTALYWYRQSLGQGPEFLIYFQGTGAADDSGLPNDRFFAVRPEGSVSTLKIQRTERGDSAVYLCASSLGGLAADTQYFGPGTRLTVL.

This clonotype was seen at least ten times. The rearrangement uses TRBV12-3 or TRBV12-4 and TRBJ2-2, with no clear D. The CDR3 is made up of 11 amino acids. Trimming took 3 bases from V and 7 from J, leaving 3 bases between them. The CDR3 region has the DNA TGTGCCAGCAGTTTTGGCGGGGAGCTGTTTTTT. Its protein is CASSFGGELFF.

The chain carries TRBV6-5 and TRBJ2-3; unclear D gene. Looked up from germline, CDR1 is MNHEY and CDR2 is SVGAGI. The V end was cut by 0 bases, the J end by 4 bases, with 11 bases between. CDR3 size: 15 residues. The CDR3: CASSYSYRASDTQYF. The CDR3 nucleotides are TGTGCCAGCAGTTACTCCTACCGAGCCTCAGATACGCAGTATTTT.

A word on this clonotype: Its ends do not fully match the called genes, so a read error is possible. The chain has TRBV4-2 and TRBJ1-6; no definite D call. Looked up from germline, CDR1 is LGHNA and CDR2 is YNFKEQ. The CDR3 totals 13 residues. CDR3 coding DNA: TGTGCCAGCAGCCAAGATGGAGTTTCACCCCTACACTTT. Its protein product is CASSQDGVSPLHF.

This clonotype was seen a few times. The V and J genes are TRBV3-1 and TRBJ1-1; D might be TRBD1 (6 bases). The V end was cut by 1 base, the J end by 0 bases, with 9 bases between. The germline CDR1 and CDR2 sequences are LGHDT and YNNKEL (reference sequence). This CDR3 has 15 amino acids. The CDR3 reads CASSQAGGLNTEAFF. DNA for the CDR3: TGTGCCAGCAGCCAAGCTGGGGGCCTGAACACTGAAGCTTTCTTT.

This clonotype was recorded at least ten times. The chain carries TRBV7-6 and TRBJ1-1; tentative D call: TRBD1 (5 bases). CDR1 is SGHVS, CDR2 FNYEAQ, per germline. The CDR3 is 14 amino acids. The V end lost 5 bases, the J end lost 1 base, and 11 bases lay between the germline ends. CDR3 sequence: CASSPGVRNTEAFF. CDR3 in DNA: TGTGCCAGCAGCCCGGGGGTAAGGAACACTGAAGCTTTCTTT.

This clonotype was seen more than once but under ten times. As DNA, the CDR3 is TGTGCCAGCTCATTAACCGGGACTAGCGGGGGGTACGAGCAGTACTTC. Translated: CASSLTGTSGGYEQYF. This rearrangement joins TRBV18 to TRBJ2-7, with 15 nucleotides matching TRBD2. This CDR3 comprises 16 residues. Germline V gene lookup returns CDR1 KGHSH and CDR2 LQKENI. V trimming: 5 bases; J trimming: 4 bases; junction bases outside the gene matches: 6. Filled out from reference TRBV18 and TRBJ2-7, the complete variable domain reads NAGVMQNPRHLVRRRGQEARLRCSPMKGHSHVYWYRQLPEEGLKFMVYLQKENIIDESGMPKERFSAEFPKEGPSILRIQQVVRGDSAAYFCASSLTGTSGGYEQYFGPGTRLTVT.

The chain employs TRBV29-1 and TRBJ1-1; D is unclear. The CDR3 runs 13 residues. The V gene lost 6 bases and the J gene lost 0 bases, with 11 bases spanning the gap. Germline V gene sequence: CDR1 SQVTM, CDR2 ANQGSEA. Here the CDR3 reads CSVMTLMNTEAFF. CDR3 nucleotide sequence: TGCAGCGTAATGACACTAATGAACACTGAAGCTTTCTTT.

This clonotype was counted between two and nine times. The chain links TRBV2 to TRBJ2-3; TRBD2 agrees at 7 bases. The V and J ends lost 9 bases and 0 bases, in that order; junction bases with no gene match: 6. Germline CDR1 is SNHLY and CDR2 is FYNNEI. This CDR3 has 14 residues. The DNA for the CDR3 is TGTGCCAGTAACCAACTAGCGAGCACAGATACGCAGTATTTT. Protein: CASNQLASTDTQYF.

This clonotype was counted a few times. The chain combines TRBV5-4 with TRBJ2-7, with D possibly TRBD1 on 5 matching bases. CDR1 is SGHNT and CDR2 is YYREEE in the germline V gene (reference sequence). V was clipped by 1 base and J by 6 bases, with 14 bases between them. The CDR3 has 14 residues. CDR3 coding DNA: TGTGCCAGCAGCTTGAGTCACAGGATGGGCGAGCAGTACTTC. Protein sequence: CASSLSHRMGEQYF.

The CDR3: CASSHSYGGTGELFF. CDR3 DNA: TGTGCCAGCAGTCACTCTTACGGGGGTACCGGGGAGCTGTTTTTT. J is TRBJ2-2 and V is TRBV12-3 or TRBV12-4; possible D gene TRBD2, 6 bases. The V end lost 5 bases, the J end lost 5 bases, and 15 bases lay between the germline ends. CDR3 length: 15 residues.

The V gene is TRBV2, the J gene TRBJ2-1; D perhaps matches TRBD1 (6 bases). The CDR3 length is 15 residues. Trimming pared 5 bases from V and 4 bases from J, leaving 15 bases between. Per germline, CDR1 SNHLY and CDR2 FYNNEI. This chain's CDR3 is CASSPDRSAYNEQFF. CDR3 bases: TGTGCCAGCAGTCCGGACAGAAGCGCTTACAATGAGCAGTTCTTC.

The genes are TRBV6-6 and TRBJ1-2; 7 bases align to TRBD1. Looked up from germline, CDR1 is MNHNY and CDR2 is SVGAGI (reference sequence). V gave up 4 bases and J gave up 2 bases; unmatched junction bases: 4. The CDR3 runs 14 residues. In DNA form, the CDR3 reads TGTGCCAGCAGTTCAGCGGGACAGAACTATGGCTACACCTTC. This translates into CASSSAGQNYGYTF.

This rearrangement joins TRBV27 to TRBJ1-1, with D tentatively TRBD1 (6 bases). Germline assignment: CDR1 MNHEY and CDR2 SMNVEV (reference sequence). This CDR3 has 14 residues. V was pared by 7 bases and J by 4 bases, with 16 bases between. CDR3 nucleotides: TGTGCCAGCAACAGGGCCGAAAGGGCCACTGAAGCTTTCTTT. Protein: CASNRAERATEAFF.

This clonotype appeared a few times. The chain joins TRBV29-1 to TRBJ2-7; TRBD1 agrees at 8 bases. The CDR3 is 13 residues long. The junction had 6 bases not matched to a gene; V was cut back by 1 base and J by 7 bases. Looked up from germline, CDR1 is SQVTM and CDR2 is ANQGSEA. The CDR3 reads CSVEGRGLREQYF. The CDR3 nucleotides read TGCAGCGTTGAAGGCAGGGGGCTTAGGGAGCAGTACTTC.

This clonotype has a handful of counts. This sequence joins TRBV12-5 and TRBJ2-1; 16 bases align to TRBD2. J lost 10 bases, V lost 1 base, and 4 bases had no gene match. Germline lookup yields CDR1 LGHNT and CDR2 FRNRAP. CDR3 length: 16 amino acids. This CDR3 is CASGLAGLAGGEEQFF. The CDR3 DNA reads as TGTGCTAGTGGTTTGGCGGGACTAGCGGGAGGGGAAGAGCAGTTCTTC.

This clonotype has ten or more counts. The rearrangement links TRBV12-3 or TRBV12-4 to TRBJ2-2, with 7 bases aligning to TRBD2. The junction had 7 bases not matched to a gene; V was cut back by 7 bases and J by 5 bases. The CDR3 extends over 14 amino acids. CDR3 protein: CASTAGRGTGELFF. For the CDR3, the DNA is TGTGCCAGCACGGCGGGGAGGGGAACCGGGGAGCTGTTTTTT.

The V and J genes are TRBV18 and TRBJ1-1; D remains unclear. V lost 2 bases and J 1 base, leaving 8 bases between the germline ends. The germline V gene has CDR1 KGHSH and CDR2 LQKENI. The CDR3 loop spans 14 amino acids. As DNA, the CDR3 is TGTGCCAGCTCACCAGTACAAACGAACACTGAAGCTTTCTTT. Translated, it gives CASSPVQTNTEAFF.

In this sample, this clonotype turned up many times. The gene calls are TRBV6-5 and TRBJ2-1; D gene unclear. This CDR3 is built from 13 residues. Trimming removed 2 bases at V and 4 bases at J, with 6 bases between. The V gene's germline CDR1 is MNHEY and CDR2 SVGAGI. The CDR3 spells CASSYDGYNEQFF. The CDR3 coding sequence is TGTGCCAGCAGTTACGACGGGTACAATGAGCAGTTCTTC.

This clonotype was counted only a few times. The chain has TRBV6-2 or TRBV6-3 and TRBJ2-1, with D tentatively TRBD2 (5 bases). Germline CDR1 MNHEY, CDR2 SVGEGT. The V gene lost 2 bases and the J gene lost 2 bases, with 10 bases spanning the gap. The CDR3 length is 15 residues. CDR3 region: CASSYRTGAYNEQFF. The DNA of the CDR3 is TGTGCCAGCAGTTACCGTACCGGGGCCTACAATGAGCAGTTCTTC.

The rearrangement joins TRBV24-1 to TRBJ1-2; D gene unclear. CDR1 is KGHDR, CDR2 SFDVKD, per germline. The CDR3 spans 12 residues. V gave up 7 bases and J gave up 8 bases, with 13 bases separating them. CDR3 residues: CATSSGFGGYTF. The CDR3 DNA reads as TGTGCCACCAGCTCGGGGTTCGGAGGCTACACCTTC.

The chain carries TRBV27 and TRBJ1-1; D uncertain. This CDR3 is 14 amino acids long. Per the germline V gene, CDR1 is MNHEY and CDR2 is SMNVEV (reference sequence). V dropped 7 bases and J dropped 0 bases, with 12 bases sitting between them. The CDR3 reads CASIPGKLNTEAFF. Here the CDR3 DNA reads TGTGCCAGCATCCCCGGGAAGTTGAACACTGAAGCTTTCTTT.